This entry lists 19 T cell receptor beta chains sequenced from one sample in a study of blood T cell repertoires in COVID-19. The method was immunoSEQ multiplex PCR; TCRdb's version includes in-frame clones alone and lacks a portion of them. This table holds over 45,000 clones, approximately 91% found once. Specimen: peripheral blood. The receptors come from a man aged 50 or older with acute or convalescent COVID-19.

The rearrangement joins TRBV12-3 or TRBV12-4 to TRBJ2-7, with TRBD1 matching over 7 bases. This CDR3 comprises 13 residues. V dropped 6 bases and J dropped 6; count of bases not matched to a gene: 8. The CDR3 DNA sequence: TGTGCCAGCAGACCTACAGGGGCAGGCGAGCAGTACTTC. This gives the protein CASRPTGAGEQYF.

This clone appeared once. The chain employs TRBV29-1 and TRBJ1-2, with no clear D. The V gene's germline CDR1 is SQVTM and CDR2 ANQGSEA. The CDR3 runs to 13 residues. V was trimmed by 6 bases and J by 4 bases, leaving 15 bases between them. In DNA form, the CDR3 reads TGCAGCGTAAAACCCGGACTGGGCTATGGCTACACCTTC. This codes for CSVKPGLGYGYTF.

This CDR3 reads CASSEPPGAGNTIYF. The CDR3 DNA sequence: TGTGCCAGCAGTGAGCCCCCGGGGGCTGGAAACACCATATATTTT. The rearrangement uses TRBV6-1 and TRBJ1-3; possible D gene TRBD1, 5 bases. This CDR3 is 15 amino acids long. Germline CDR1 MNHNS, CDR2 SASEGT. V was trimmed by 3 bases and J by 2 bases, leaving 11 bases between them.

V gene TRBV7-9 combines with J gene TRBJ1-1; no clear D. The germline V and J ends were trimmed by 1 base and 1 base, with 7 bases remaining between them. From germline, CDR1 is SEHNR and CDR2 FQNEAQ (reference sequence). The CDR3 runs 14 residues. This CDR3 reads CASSLGRENTEAFF. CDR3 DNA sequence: TGTGCCAGCAGCTTAGGTCGGGAGAACACTGAAGCTTTCTTT.

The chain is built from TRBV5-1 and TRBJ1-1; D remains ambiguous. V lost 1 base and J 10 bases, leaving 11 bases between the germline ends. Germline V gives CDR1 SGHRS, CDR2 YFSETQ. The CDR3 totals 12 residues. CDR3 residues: CASSLSGLSAFF. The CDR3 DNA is TGCGCCAGCAGCTTGAGCGGGTTGTCAGCTTTCTTT.

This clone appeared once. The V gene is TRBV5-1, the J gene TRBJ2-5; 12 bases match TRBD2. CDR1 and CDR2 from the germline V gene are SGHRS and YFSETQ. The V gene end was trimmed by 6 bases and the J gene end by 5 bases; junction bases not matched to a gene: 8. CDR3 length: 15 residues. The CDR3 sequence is CASMPSGRAGETQYF. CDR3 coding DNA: TGCGCCAGCATGCCTAGCGGGAGGGCCGGGGAGACCCAGTACTTC.

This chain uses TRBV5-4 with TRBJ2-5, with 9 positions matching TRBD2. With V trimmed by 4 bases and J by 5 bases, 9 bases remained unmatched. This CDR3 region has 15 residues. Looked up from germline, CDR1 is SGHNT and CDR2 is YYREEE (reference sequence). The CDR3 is CASSPGTTSGETQYF. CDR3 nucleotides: TGTGCCAGCAGCCCCGGAACCACTAGCGGGGAGACCCAGTACTTC. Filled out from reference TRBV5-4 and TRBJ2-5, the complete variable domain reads ETGVTQSPTHLIKTRGQQVTLRCSSQSGHNTVSWYQQALGQGPQFIFQYYREEENGRGNFPPRFSGLQFPNYSSELNVNALELDDSALYLCASSPGTTSGETQYFGPGTRLLVL.

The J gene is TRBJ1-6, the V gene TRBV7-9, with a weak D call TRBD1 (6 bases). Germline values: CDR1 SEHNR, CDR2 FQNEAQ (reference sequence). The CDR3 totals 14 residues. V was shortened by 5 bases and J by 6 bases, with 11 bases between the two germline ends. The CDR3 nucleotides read TGTGCCAGCAGCCAACAGGGCCCTAATTCACCCCTCCACTTT. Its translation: CASSQQGPNSPLHF.

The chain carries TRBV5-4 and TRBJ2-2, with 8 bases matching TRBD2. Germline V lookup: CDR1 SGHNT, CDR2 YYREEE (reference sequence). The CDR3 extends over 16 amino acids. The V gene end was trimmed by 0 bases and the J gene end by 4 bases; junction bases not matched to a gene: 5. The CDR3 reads CASSLVGGRSTGELFF. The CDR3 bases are TGTGCCAGCAGCTTGGTTGGCGGGAGGAGCACCGGGGAGCTGTTTTTT. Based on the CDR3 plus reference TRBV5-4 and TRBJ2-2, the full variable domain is ETGVTQSPTHLIKTRGQQVTLRCSSQSGHNTVSWYQQALGQGPQFIFQYYREEENGRGNFPPRFSGLQFPNYSSELNVNALELDDSALYLCASSLVGGRSTGELFFGEGSRLTVL.

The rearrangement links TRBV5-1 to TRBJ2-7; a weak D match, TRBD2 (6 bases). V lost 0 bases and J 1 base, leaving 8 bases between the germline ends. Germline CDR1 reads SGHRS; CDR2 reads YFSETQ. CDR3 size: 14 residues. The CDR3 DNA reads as TGCGCCAGCAGCTTGGCCGCGGGATCCTACGAGCAGTACTTC. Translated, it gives CASSLAAGSYEQYF.

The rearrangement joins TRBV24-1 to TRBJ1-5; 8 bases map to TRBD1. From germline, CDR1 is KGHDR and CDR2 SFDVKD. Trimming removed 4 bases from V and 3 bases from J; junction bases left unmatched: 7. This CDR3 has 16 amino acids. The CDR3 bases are TGTGCCACCAGTGAGTCGGGACAGGCCAACAATCAGCCCCAGCATTTT. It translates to CATSESGQANNQPQHF.

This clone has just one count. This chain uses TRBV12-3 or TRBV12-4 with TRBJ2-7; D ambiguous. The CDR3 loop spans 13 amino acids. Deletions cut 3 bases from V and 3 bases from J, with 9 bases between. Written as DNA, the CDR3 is TGTGCCAGCAGTTTGATGGCCAGCTACGAGCAGTACTTC. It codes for CASSLMASYEQYF.

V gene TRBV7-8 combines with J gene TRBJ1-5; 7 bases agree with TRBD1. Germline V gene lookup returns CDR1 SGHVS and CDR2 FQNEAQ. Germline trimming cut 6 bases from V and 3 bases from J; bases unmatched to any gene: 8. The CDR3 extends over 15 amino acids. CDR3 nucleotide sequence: TGTGCCAGCAGGAGAGGGACAGAGATCAATCAGCCCCAGCATTTT. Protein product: CASRRGTEINQPQHF.

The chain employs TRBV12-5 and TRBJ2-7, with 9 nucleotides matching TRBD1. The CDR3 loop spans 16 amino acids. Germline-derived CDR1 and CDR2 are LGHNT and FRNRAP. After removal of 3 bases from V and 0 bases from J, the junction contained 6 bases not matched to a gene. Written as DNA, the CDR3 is TGTGCTAGTGGTTTCGCGACGGGACAGGGCTCCTACGAGCAGTACTTC. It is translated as CASGFATGQGSYEQYF.

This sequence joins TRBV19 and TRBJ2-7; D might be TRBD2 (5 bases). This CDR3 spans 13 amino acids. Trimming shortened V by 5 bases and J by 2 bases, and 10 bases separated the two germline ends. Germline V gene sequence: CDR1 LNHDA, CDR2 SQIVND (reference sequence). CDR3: CASSSGLTYEQYF. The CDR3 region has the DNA TGTGCCAGTAGTTCCGGACTGACCTACGAGCAGTACTTC.

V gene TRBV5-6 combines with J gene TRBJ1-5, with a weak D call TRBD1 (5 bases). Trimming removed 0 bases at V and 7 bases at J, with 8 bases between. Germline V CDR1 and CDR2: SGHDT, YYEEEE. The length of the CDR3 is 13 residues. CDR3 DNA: TGTGCCAGCAGCTTGGGGTCAGGGCAGCCCCAGCATTTT. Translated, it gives CASSLGSGQPQHF.

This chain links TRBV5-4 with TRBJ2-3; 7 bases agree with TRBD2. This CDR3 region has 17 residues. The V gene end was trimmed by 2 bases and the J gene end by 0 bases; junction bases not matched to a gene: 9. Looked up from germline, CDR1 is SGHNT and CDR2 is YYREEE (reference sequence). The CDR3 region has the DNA TGTGCCAGCAGCTTATCAACCGGGACTACTAGCACAGATACGCAGTATTTT. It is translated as CASSLSTGTTSTDTQYF.

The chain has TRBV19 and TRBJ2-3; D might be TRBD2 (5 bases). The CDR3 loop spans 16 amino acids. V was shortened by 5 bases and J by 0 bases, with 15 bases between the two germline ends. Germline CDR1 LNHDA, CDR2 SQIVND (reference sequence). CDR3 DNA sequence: TGTGCCAGTAGTTTAAGTGGACTTCCTAGCACAGATACGCAGTATTTT. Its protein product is CASSLSGLPSTDTQYF.

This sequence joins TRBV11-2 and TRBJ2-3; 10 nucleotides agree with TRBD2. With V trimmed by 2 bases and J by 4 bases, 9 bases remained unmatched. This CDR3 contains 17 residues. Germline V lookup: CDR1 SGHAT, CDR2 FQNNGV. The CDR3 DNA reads TGTGCCAGCAGCTTAAGGTCTAGCGGGAGTGGGGCAGATACGCAGTATTTT. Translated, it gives CASSLRSSGSGADTQYF.